Following are 23 T cell receptor beta chains from one sample sequenced in a study of T cells in Graves' hyperthyroidism and ophthalmopathy. TCR beta CDR3 regions were amplified from RNA. First-round RT-PCR with HTBI primers amplified the TCR CDR3 region. TCRdb reprocessed the multiplex PCR reads via MiXCR and lists one record per CDR3 protein. This table holds roughly 640,000 distinct CDR3 sequences, roughly 15% found once. The sample taken for sequencing was blood. The source is a woman aged 40 to 50 with Graves' ophthalmopathy.

This clonotype was seen many times. This CDR3 is CASSLYRGSYEQYF. CDR3 coding DNA: TGTGCCAGCAGCCTTTACAGGGGATCCTACGAGCAGTACTTC. The J gene is TRBJ2-7, the V gene TRBV7-2, with 7 nucleotides matching TRBD1. The germline V gene encodes CDR1 SGHTA and CDR2 FQGNSA. Trimming at V came to 5 bases and at J to 1 base, leaving 5 bases not matched to a gene. This CDR3 is 14 amino acids long.

This clonotype was observed at least ten times. The chain couples TRBV11-2 to TRBJ2-3, with 14 bases fitting TRBD2. This CDR3 contains 19 residues. Trimming at V came to 2 bases and at J to 5 bases, leaving 12 bases not matched to a gene. Germline lookup yields CDR1 SGHAT and CDR2 FQNNGV. The CDR3 protein is CASSLWSPGTSGSQDTQYF. For the CDR3, the DNA is TGTGCCAGCAGCTTATGGTCTCCGGGGACTAGCGGGAGTCAAGATACGCAGTATTTT. The whole variable domain, remainder taken from reference TRBV11-2 and TRBJ2-3, is EAGVAQSPRYKIIEKRQSVAFWCNPISGHATLYWYQQILGQGPKLLIQFQNNGVVDDSQLPKDRFSAERLKGVDSTLKIQPAKLEDSAVYLCASSLWSPGTSGSQDTQYFGPGTRLTVL.

This clonotype was recorded a few times. The chain combines TRBV3-1 with TRBJ2-2, with TRBD1 matching 7 bases. CDR3 length equals 17 residues. The ends lost 5 bases at V and 1 base at J; junction bases unmatched: 10. The germline CDR1 and CDR2 sequences are LGHDT and YNNKEL (reference sequence). This CDR3 is CASSARDSLRNTGELFF. CDR3 nucleotide sequence: TGTGCCAGCAGCGCCCGGGACAGCCTAAGGAACACCGGGGAGCTGTTTTTT.

This clonotype was detected a few times. The V call is TRBV7-9, the J call TRBJ2-1; 8 bases agree with TRBD2. The CDR3 covers 15 residues. Germline V CDR1 and CDR2: SEHNR, FQNEAQ (reference sequence). CDR3 DNA: TGTGCAGCCGGTGGGGCGGGGGGTCCCCGGAATGAGCAGTTCTTC. Translated, it gives CAAGGAGGPRNEQFF.

This clonotype was detected only a few times. This chain uses TRBV18 with TRBJ2-1; 8 nucleotides align to TRBD2. The junction had 3 bases not matched to a gene; V was cut back by 0 bases and J by 2 bases. Germline CDR1 KGHSH, CDR2 LQKENI. The CDR3 has 16 amino acids. In DNA, the CDR3 is TGTGCCAGCTCACCACCGGAAGCGGGGGCCTACAATGAGCAGTTCTTC. It yields the protein CASSPPEAGAYNEQFF.

This clonotype was counted many times. The gene calls are TRBV2 and TRBJ2-3, with 10 positions matching TRBD2. The length of the CDR3 is 16 residues. Germline CDR1 reads SNHLY; CDR2 reads FYNNEI. V lost 6 bases and J lost 0; bases outside the gene matches: 6. CDR3: CASRSLAGESTDTQYF. The CDR3 DNA is TGTGCCAGCAGATCCCTAGCGGGGGAGAGCACAGATACGCAGTATTTT.

The table lists this clonotype with many counts. This sequence joins TRBV27 and TRBJ1-1; no reliable D call. The germline gives CDR1 MNHEY, CDR2 SMNVEV (reference sequence). V gave up 4 bases and J gave up 5 bases, with 14 bases separating them. CDR3 length: 14 amino acids. CDR3 region: CASSSPGRETEAFF. The CDR3 bases are TGTGCCAGCAGTTCCCCGGGGAGGGAGACTGAAGCTTTCTTT.

This clonotype was recorded a few times. The V gene is TRBV6-1, the J gene TRBJ1-3, with TRBD1 identical over 7 bases. V was clipped by 3 bases and J by 2 bases; unmatched bases: 7. The V gene's germline CDR1 is MNHNS and CDR2 SASEGT. The CDR3 is 16 residues long. The chain's CDR3 is CASSERFTGAGNTIYF. CDR3 DNA: TGTGCCAGCAGTGAGCGATTTACAGGGGCTGGAAACACCATATATTTT.

This clonotype was seen ten or more times. The genes are TRBV20-1 and TRBJ2-5; 13 nucleotides match TRBD2. CDR3 length: 16 residues. With 6 bases clipped from V and 5 bases from J, the junction kept 12 bases outside the gene matches. The germline V gene has CDR1 DFQATT and CDR2 SNEGSKA (reference sequence). Here the CDR3 reads CSAWTSGGGLAETQYF. The CDR3 DNA reads as TGCAGTGCCTGGACTAGCGGGGGTGGTCTGGCGGAGACCCAGTACTTC.

The sample holds one count of this clonotype. The chain has TRBV5-1 and TRBJ2-1, with 12 bases aligning to TRBD2. The J call may be faulty, since TRBJ2-7 better matches the DNA end. The CDR3 has 19 residues. Germline V gene sequence: CDR1 SGHRS, CDR2 YFSETQ. The CDR3 DNA reads TGCGCCAGCAGCTTGCCGCCACCGCTAGCGGGGGGGCGATACAATGAGCAGTACTTC. As protein: CASSLPPPLAGGRYNEQYF.

The chain links TRBV3-1 to TRBJ2-7; 9 positions agree with TRBD1. The ends lost 3 bases at V and 7 bases at J; junction bases unmatched: 10. The CDR3 loop spans 15 amino acids. CDR1 LGHDT and CDR2 YNNKEL come from the germline V gene (reference sequence). Written as DNA, the CDR3 is TGTGCCAGCAGCCAGAACACAGGGGGCGCGGGGGAGCAGTACTTC. Amino acids: CASSQNTGGAGEQYF.

Ten or more counts support this clonotype. The chain is built from TRBV28 and TRBJ2-7; 9 nucleotides agree with TRBD1. Germline V gene sequence: CDR1 MDHEN, CDR2 SYDVKM. V was clipped by 5 bases and J by 4 bases; unmatched bases: 6. This CDR3 has 14 residues. This CDR3 reads CASSGGQGIYEQYF. The DNA of the CDR3 is TGTGCCAGCAGTGGGGGACAGGGAATTTACGAGCAGTACTTC.

In this sample, this clonotype turned up a few times. The chain links TRBV27 to TRBJ1-4, with unresolved D. V lost 2 bases and J lost 1, with 8 bases in between. CDR1 and CDR2 from the germline V gene are MNHEY and SMNVEV (reference sequence). The CDR3 totals 15 residues. The DNA for the CDR3 is TGTGCCAGCAGTTTAATGGGAGGAACTAATGAAAAACTGTTTTTT. Protein: CASSLMGGTNEKLFF. The variable domain in full, with the rest retrieved from reference TRBV27 and TRBJ1-4, is EAQVTQNPRYLITVTGKKLTVTCSQNMNHEYMSWYRQDPGLGLRQIYYSMNVEVTDKGDVPEGYKVSRKEKRNFPLILESPSPNQTSLYFCASSLMGGTNEKLFFGSGTQLSVL.

This chain connects TRBV28 to TRBJ1-5; 8 nucleotides line up with TRBD1. Germline values: CDR1 MDHEN, CDR2 SYDVKM. CDR3 length: 17 amino acids. V was clipped by 0 bases and J by 3 bases; unmatched bases: 7. The CDR3 sequence: CASSLWTGVKNNQPQHF. CDR3 nucleotide sequence: TGTGCCAGCAGTTTATGGACAGGGGTTAAGAACAATCAGCCCCAGCATTTT.

Remarks on this clonotype: One junction end does not reproduce the germline sequence, and a read error may be involved. The chain carries TRBV6-2 or TRBV6-3 and TRBJ2-7; D possibly matches TRBD1 or TRBD2 (6 bases each). CDR1 MNHEY and CDR2 SVGEGT come from the germline V gene. This CDR3 is built from 13 residues. The CDR3 reads CAVVGGASNERYF. CDR3 DNA: TGTGCCGTAGTCGGGGGCGCGTCCAACGAGCGGTACTTC.

The chain recombines TRBV7-9 with TRBJ2-7; 7 positions match TRBD2. The CDR3 is 13 amino acids. J gave up 6 bases and V 5 bases, and 7 bases lay outside the gene matches. Germline V CDR1 and CDR2: SEHNR, FQNEAQ (reference sequence). Written as DNA, the CDR3 is TGTGCCAGCAGCGCCTCGGGGGGAGGCGAGCAGTACTTC. The encoded protein is CASSASGGGEQYF.

The chain couples TRBV7-9 to TRBJ2-1; 7 bases agree with TRBD2. Per germline, CDR1 SEHNR and CDR2 FQNEAQ (reference sequence). V dropped 5 bases and J dropped 4; count of bases not matched to a gene: 5. The CDR3 loop spans 14 amino acids. As DNA, the CDR3 is TGTGCCAGCAGCGGCGGGACTACATACAATGAGCAGTTCTTC. Its protein product is CASSGGTTYNEQFF.

This clonotype occurred many times. The chain employs TRBV5-1 and TRBJ2-2; 11 bases agree with TRBD1. The CDR3 has 17 residues. Germline V gives CDR1 SGHRS, CDR2 YFSETQ. With V trimmed by 4 bases and J by 5 bases, 10 bases remained unmatched. Written as DNA, the CDR3 is TGCGCCAGCAGCCCGACGGACAGGGGGCGATGGACCGGGGAGCTGTTTTTT. Protein sequence: CASSPTDRGRWTGELFF.

This clonotype was counted ten times or more. The chain employs TRBV29-1 and TRBJ1-1; 7 bases fit TRBD1. The germline gives CDR1 SQVTM, CDR2 ANQGSEA. This CDR3 region has 12 residues. Losses at the gene ends were 6 bases for V and 4 bases for J; bases not matched to a gene: 5. The CDR3 region is CSVDRRGTEAFF. The CDR3 nucleotides read TGCAGCGTGGACAGGAGGGGCACTGAAGCTTTCTTT.

This chain connects TRBV11-2 to TRBJ2-1; D might be TRBD2 (6 bases). The CDR3 length is 13 residues. Between the trimmed V and J ends, which lost 6 bases and 9 bases, there was a span of 15 bases. The V gene's germline CDR1 is SGHAT and CDR2 FQNNGV. The CDR3: CASSKTSRPEQFF. CDR3 DNA sequence: TGTGCCAGCAGTAAGACTAGTAGGCCTGAGCAGTTCTTC.

This clonotype was detected only a few times. The chain couples TRBV2 to TRBJ1-3, with 9 bases lining up with TRBD1. From germline, CDR1 is SNHLY and CDR2 FYNNEI. This CDR3 contains 15 residues. J lost 3 bases, V lost 5 bases, and 5 bases had no gene match. The CDR3 sequence is CASSSQGAFGNTIYF. For the CDR3, the DNA is TGTGCCAGCAGTTCACAGGGGGCATTTGGAAACACCATATATTTT.

On this clonotype itself: Given the absence of the conserved phenylalanine or tryptophan at the CDR3 end, a read error is likely. V gene TRBV4-2 combines with J gene TRBJ2-5; TRBD2 matches at 7 bases. The CDR3 has 17 residues. Germline assignment: CDR1 LGHNA and CDR2 YNFKEQ. Trimming cost V 1 base and J 0 bases; bases outside gene matches: 8. CDR3 region: CASSQGIGGGNQETQYL. The CDR3 DNA follows: TGTGCCAGCAGCCAAGGGATCGGGGGAGGGAACCAAGAGACCCAGTACCTC.

Ten or more counts support this clonotype. The V gene is TRBV27, the J gene TRBJ2-1, with TRBD2 matching over 8 bases. The CDR3 loop spans 17 amino acids. Germline values: CDR1 MNHEY, CDR2 SMNVEV (reference sequence). Trimming took 4 bases from V and 2 from J; bases not matched to a gene: 10. This CDR3 is CASSSILSGRAYNEQFF. In nucleotides, the CDR3 is TGTGCCAGCAGTTCCATCCTCAGCGGGAGAGCCTACAATGAGCAGTTCTTC.